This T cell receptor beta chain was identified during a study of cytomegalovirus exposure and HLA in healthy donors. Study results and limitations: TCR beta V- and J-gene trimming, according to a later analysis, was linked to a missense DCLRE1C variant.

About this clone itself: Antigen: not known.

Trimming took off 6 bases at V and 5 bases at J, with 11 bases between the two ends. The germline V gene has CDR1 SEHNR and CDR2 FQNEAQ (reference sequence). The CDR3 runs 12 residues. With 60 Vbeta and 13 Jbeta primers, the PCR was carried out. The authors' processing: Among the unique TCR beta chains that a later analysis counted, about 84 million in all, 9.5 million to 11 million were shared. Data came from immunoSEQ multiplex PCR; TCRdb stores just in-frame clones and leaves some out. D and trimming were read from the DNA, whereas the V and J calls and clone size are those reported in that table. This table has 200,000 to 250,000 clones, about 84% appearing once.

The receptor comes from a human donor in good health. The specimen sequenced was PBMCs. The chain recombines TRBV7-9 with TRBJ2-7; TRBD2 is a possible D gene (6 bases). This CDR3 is CASRTQRDEQYF. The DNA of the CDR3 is TGTGCCAGCAGAACCCAGCGGGACGAGCAGTACTTC.